This T cell receptor beta chain was sequenced for a study of cytomegalovirus exposure and HLA in healthy donors. General study points: Most sequenced TCRs were rare (though some public TCRs occurred in many donors).

The CDR3 is made up of 13 amino acids. V gave up 11 bases and J gave up 0 bases, with 12 bases separating them. Germline CDR1 reads MNHEY; CDR2 reads SVGAGI. Generated by immunoSEQ multiplex PCR, the TCRdb table keeps only in-frame clones and is missing some. This sample carries more than 95,000 clones, 86% of them seen once, and the ten largest clones take approximately 4%. Regarding this clone: Its antigen remains unknown.

The study drew the donors from its roughly 110-subject validation cohort, separate from the approximately 670-subject first cohort. The origin of this receptor is a woman aged 18-35 years in good health and CMV-seropositive. The genes are TRBV6-5 and TRBJ2-3; D perhaps matches TRBD2 (6 bases). Sequenced sample: PBMCs. CDR3 in amino acids: CAVGRGSTDTQYF. Here the CDR3 DNA reads TGTGCCGTGGGGCGGGGTAGCACAGATACGCAGTATTTT.